This T cell receptor beta chain was profiled in a study of T cells in Graves' hyperthyroidism and ophthalmopathy. V gave up 7 bases and J gave up 7 bases, with 16 bases separating them. This CDR3 has 13 amino acids. Amplified regions were TCR beta CDR3 sequences from RNA transcripts. An initial round of RT-PCR targeting the TCR CDR3 relied on the HTBI primer set. TCRdb used MiXCR to reprocess the multiplex PCR reads, holding one entry per CDR3 protein. This table has around 500,000 distinct CDR3 sequences, 16% appearing once. Sequenced: blood. The origin of this receptor is a woman aged 25-40 years with Graves' ophthalmopathy. J is TRBJ1-2 and V is TRBV12-3 or TRBV12-4; D is possibly TRBD1 (6 bases). The CDR3 DNA is TGTGCCAGCACCCTCACAGGGAAGGGTGGCTACACCTTC. Amino acids: CASTLTGKGGYTF.